Below, one T cell receptor (beta chain) is given with its context. Antigen specificity is unknown. TCRdb's copy holds only in-frame clones and misses some; the assay was immunoSEQ multiplex PCR. In the table there are approximately 17,000 clones, approximately 70% of which are singletons. This entry is derived from a study of OX40 agonist ivuxolimab in advanced cancers. This CDR3 comprises 16 residues. V lost 0 bases and J 0 bases, leaving 9 bases between the germline ends. Germline V CDR1 and CDR2: LNHDA, SQIVND (reference sequence). General study results and limits: Clones of CD4+ and CD8+ blood T cells grew by week 6 at doses of 0.1 to 3.0 mg/kg. Average numbers of expanded clones were greater in CD8+ T cells than in CD4+.

This specimen was CD4+ or CD8+ T cells sorted from blood, taken in a trial of the OX40 agonist ivuxolimab. This receptor was identified in an adult with an advanced solid tumor such as melanoma, head and neck, liver or kidney cancer. This sequence joins TRBV19 and TRBJ1-5; D is undetermined. The CDR3 is CASSIDLVYSNQPQHF. In DNA, the CDR3 is TGTGCCAGTAGTATAGATCTAGTTTATAGCAATCAGCCCCAGCATTTT.